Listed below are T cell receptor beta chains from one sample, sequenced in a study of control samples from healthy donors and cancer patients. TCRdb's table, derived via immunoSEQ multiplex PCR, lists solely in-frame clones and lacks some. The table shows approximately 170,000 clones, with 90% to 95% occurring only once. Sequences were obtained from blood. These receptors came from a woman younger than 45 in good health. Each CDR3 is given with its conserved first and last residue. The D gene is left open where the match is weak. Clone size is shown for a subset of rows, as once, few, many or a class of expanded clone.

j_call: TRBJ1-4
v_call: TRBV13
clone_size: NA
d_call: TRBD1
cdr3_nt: TGTGCCAGCAGCCCGACAGGGGAGATTGAAAAACTGTTTTTT
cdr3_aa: CASSPTGEIEKLFF

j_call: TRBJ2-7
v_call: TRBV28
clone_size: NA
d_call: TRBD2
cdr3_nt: TGTGCCAGCAGTCTAAGACTAGCGGGATTGGACGAGCAGTACTTC
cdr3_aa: CASSLRLAGLDEQYF

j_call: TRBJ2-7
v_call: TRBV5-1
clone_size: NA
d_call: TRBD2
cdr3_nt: TGCGCCAGCAGCTTGGAGCTAGCGGGTCCCTCCTACGAGCAGTACTTC
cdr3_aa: CASSLELAGPSYEQYF

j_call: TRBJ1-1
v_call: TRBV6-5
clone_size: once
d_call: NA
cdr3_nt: TGTGCCAGCAGGGGGTCGCCGACAAAGAACACTGAAGCTTTCTTT
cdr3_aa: CASRGSPTKNTEAFF

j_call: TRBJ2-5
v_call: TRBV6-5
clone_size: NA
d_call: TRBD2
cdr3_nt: TGTGCCAGCACCCTAGCGGCGATAGAGACCCAGTACTTC
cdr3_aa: CASTLAAIETQYF

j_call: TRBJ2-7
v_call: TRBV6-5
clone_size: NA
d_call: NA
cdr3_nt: TGTGCCAGCAGCCGGGACACCCGATTTGGAGAGCAGTACTTC
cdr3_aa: CASSRDTRFGEQYF

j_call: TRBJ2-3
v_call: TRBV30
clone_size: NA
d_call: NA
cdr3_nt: TGTGCCTGGAGTGGAACCGGGGCTAGCACAGATACGCAGTATTTT
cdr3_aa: CAWSGTGASTDTQYF

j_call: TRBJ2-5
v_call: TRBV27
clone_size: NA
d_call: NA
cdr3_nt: TGTGCCAGCAGTACAACCCGGGCGGGGTACCAAGAGACCCAGTACTTC
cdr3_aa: CASSTTRAGYQETQYF

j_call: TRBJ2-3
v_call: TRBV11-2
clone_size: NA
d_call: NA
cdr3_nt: TGTGCCAGCAGCTTGGACGGACCGACGATCCGAGCGACAGATACGCAGTATTTT
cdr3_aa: CASSLDGPTIRATDTQYF

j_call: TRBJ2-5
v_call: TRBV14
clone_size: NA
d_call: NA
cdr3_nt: TGTGCCAGCAGCCAAGATGCCAACCAAGAGACCCAGTACTTC
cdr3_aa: CASSQDANQETQYF

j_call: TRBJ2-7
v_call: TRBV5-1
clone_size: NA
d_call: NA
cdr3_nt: TGCGCCAGCAGCTTGGGAGGCGAGCAGTACTTC
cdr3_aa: CASSLGGEQYF

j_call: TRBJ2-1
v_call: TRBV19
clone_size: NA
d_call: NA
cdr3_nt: TGTGCCACCACAGTGAACAATGAGCAGTTCTTC
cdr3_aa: CATTVNNEQFF

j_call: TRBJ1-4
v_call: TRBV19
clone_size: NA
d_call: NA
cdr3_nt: TGTGCCAGTAGAGGTAGGGGCCTACCTAATGAAAAACTGTTTTTT
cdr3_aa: CASRGRGLPNEKLFF

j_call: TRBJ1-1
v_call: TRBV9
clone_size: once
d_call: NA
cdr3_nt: TGTGCCAGCAGCGTCGTGGGGACGTCGAACACTGAAGCTTTCTTT
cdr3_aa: CASSVVGTSNTEAFF

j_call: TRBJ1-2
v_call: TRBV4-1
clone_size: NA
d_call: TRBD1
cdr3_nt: TGCGCCAGCTCCCGGGACAGGGAAGACGGCTATGGCTACACCTTC
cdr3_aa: CASSRDREDGYGYTF

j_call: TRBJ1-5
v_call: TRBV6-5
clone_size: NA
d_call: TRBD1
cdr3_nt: TGTGCCAGCAGATCAGGGGGCGCGGGCAATCAGCCCCAGCATTTT
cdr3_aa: CASRSGGAGNQPQHF

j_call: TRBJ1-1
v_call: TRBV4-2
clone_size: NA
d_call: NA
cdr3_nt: TGTGCCAGCAGCCACGGCGGAAACCGGGGGGACACTGAAGCTTTCTTT
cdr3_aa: CASSHGGNRGDTEAFF

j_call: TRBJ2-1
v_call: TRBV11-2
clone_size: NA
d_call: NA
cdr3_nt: TGTGCCAGCAGCTTAGATGGTGGGACGGCGGGGCTCTCGGAGCAGTTCTTC
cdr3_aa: CASSLDGGTAGLSEQFF

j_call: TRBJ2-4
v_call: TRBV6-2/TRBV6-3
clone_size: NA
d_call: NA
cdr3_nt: TGTGCCAGCAGTTACGACAGCACCATAGCCAAAAACATTCAGTACTTC
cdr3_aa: CASSYDSTIAKNIQYF

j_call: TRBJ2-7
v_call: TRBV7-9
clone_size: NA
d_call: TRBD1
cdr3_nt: TGTGCCAGCAGCACTAGACAGGGGGCACTCTACGAGCAGTACTTC
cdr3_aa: CASSTRQGALYEQYF

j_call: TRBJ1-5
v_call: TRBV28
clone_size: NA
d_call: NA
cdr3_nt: TGTGCCAGCATAGGGGGGGGAAGCCAGCCCCAGCATTTT
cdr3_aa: CASIGGGSQPQHF

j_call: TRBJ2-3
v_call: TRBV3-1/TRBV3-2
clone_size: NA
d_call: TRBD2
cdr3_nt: TGTGCCAGCAGCCAAGATTGGGGAGGGAGGGGTACAGATACGCAGTATTTT
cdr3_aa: CASSQDWGGRGTDTQYF

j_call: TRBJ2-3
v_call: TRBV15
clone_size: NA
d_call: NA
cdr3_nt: TGTGCCACCAGCAGAACGGGCGTGGAGGTGGATACGCAGTATTTT
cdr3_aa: CATSRTGVEVDTQYF

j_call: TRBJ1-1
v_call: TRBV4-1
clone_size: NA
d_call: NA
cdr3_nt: TGCGCCAGCAGCCAAGATTTAGCGGGAATGAACACTGAAGCTTTCTTT
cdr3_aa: CASSQDLAGMNTEAFF

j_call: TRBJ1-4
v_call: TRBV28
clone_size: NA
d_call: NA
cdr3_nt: TGTGCCAGCAGTTTCCGGACGGTAACAACTAATGAAAAACTGTTTTTT
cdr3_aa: CASSFRTVTTNEKLFF

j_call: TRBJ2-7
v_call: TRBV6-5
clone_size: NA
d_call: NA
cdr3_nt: TGTGCCAGCAGTTACTCGGGAGACTCCCCGGGGGACGAGCAGTACTTC
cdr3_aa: CASSYSGDSPGDEQYF

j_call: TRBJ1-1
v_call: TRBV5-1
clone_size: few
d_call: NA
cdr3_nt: TGCGCCAGCAGCTTGGGAGGGTTGGGTGAAGCTTTCTTT
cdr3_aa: CASSLGGLGEAFF

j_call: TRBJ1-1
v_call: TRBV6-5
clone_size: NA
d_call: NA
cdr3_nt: TGTGCCAGCAGTCTCGGCGGGGGCCTGAACACTGAAGCTTTCTTT
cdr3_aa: CASSLGGGLNTEAFF

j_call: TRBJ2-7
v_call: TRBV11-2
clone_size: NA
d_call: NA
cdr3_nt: TGTGCCAGCAGCTCCGCATGGAACGAGCAGTACTTC
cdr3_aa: CASSSAWNEQYF

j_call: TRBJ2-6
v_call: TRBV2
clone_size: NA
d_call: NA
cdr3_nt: TGTGCCAGCAGTGAAGCGGGACACTCTGGGGCCAACGTCCTGACTTTC
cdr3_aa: CASSEAGHSGANVLTF

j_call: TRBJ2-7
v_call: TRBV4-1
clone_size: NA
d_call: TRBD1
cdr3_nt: TGCGCCAGCAGGCCACAGGGGCGGTACGAGCAGTACTTC
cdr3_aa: CASRPQGRYEQYF

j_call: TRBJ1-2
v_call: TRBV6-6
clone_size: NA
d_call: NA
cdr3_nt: TGTGCCAGCGGGGACCTCTATGGCTACACCTTC
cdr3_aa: CASGDLYGYTF

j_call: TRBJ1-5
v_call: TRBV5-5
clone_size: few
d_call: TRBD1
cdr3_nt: TGTGCCAGCAGCTTGGACAGGGGGCTCCAGCCCCAGCATTTT
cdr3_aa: CASSLDRGLQPQHF

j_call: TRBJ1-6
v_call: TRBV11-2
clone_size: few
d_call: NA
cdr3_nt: TGTGCCAGCAGCTTAGGTTTGGGTAATTCACCCCTCCACTTT
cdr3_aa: CASSLGLGNSPLHF

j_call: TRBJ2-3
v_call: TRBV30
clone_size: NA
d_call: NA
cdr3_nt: TGTGCCTGGGCCCCAGGCAGGCCAATCCCTAGCACAGATACGCAGTATTTT
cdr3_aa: CAWAPGRPIPSTDTQYF

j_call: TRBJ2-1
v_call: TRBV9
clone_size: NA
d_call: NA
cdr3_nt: TGTGCCAGCAGCCCACCGGGAACCTACAATGAGCAGTTCTTC
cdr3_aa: CASSPPGTYNEQFF

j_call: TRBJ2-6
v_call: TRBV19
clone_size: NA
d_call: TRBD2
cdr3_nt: TGTGCCAGTGGGGTAGCGGGAGTGTCGACCTCTGGGGCCAACGTCCTGACTTTC
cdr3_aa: CASGVAGVSTSGANVLTF

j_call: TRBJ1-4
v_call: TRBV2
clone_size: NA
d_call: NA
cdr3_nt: TGTGCCAGCTGCTGGTGGGGTGAAAAACTGTTTTTT
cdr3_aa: CASCWWGEKLFF

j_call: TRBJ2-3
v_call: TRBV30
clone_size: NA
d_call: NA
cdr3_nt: TGTGCCTGGAGTGTATTCGGGAACACAGATACGCAGTATTTT
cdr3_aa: CAWSVFGNTDTQYF

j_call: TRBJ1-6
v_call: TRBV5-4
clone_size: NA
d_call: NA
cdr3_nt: TGTGCCAGCAGGGAGACAGGTCCAAATTCACCCCTCCACTTT
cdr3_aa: CASRETGPNSPLHF

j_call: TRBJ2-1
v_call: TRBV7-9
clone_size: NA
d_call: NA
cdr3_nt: TGTGCCAGCAACCTACAGGGTTACAATGAGCAGTTCTTC
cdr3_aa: CASNLQGYNEQFF

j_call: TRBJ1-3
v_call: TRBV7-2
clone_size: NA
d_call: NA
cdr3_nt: TGTGCCAGCAGCTTAGAGTGGACAGTGCCCTCTGGAAACACCATATATTTT
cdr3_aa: CASSLEWTVPSGNTIYF

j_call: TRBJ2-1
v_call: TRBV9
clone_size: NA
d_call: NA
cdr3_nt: TGTGCCAGCAGCCCTGCCCCTCAGGGATTCAATGAGCAGTTCTTC
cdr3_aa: CASSPAPQGFNEQFF

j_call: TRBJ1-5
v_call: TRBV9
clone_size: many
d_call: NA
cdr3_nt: TGTGCCAGCAATGTCGATGGGGCGGCCAATCAGCCCCAGCATTTT
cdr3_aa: CASNVDGAANQPQHF

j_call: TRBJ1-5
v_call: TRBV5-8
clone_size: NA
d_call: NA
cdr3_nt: TGTGCCAGCAGCTTTGGAGTCGATAGCAATCAGCCCCAGCATTTT
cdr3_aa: CASSFGVDSNQPQHF

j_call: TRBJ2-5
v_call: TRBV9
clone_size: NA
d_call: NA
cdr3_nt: TGTGCCAGCAGCTCCGGCCCGACCCAGTACTTC
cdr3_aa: CASSSGPTQYF

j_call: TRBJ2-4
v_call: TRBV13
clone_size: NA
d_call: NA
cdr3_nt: TGTGCCAGCAGCTCAGAGGCCAAAAACATTCAGTACTTC
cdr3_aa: CASSSEAKNIQYF

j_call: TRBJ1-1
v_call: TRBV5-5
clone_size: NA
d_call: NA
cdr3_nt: TGTGCCAGCAGCCGGGACCCAGAGCCCTACACTGAAGCTTTCTTT
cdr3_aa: CASSRDPEPYTEAFF

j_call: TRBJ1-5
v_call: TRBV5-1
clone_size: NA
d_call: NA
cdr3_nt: TGCGCCAGCAGCTTGGACCAGGGACAAGGACAGCCCCAGCATTTT
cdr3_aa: CASSLDQGQGQPQHF

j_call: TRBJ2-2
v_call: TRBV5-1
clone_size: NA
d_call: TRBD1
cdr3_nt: TGCGCCAGCAGCTTTCTACAGGGGACCGGGGAGCTGTTTTTT
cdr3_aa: CASSFLQGTGELFF

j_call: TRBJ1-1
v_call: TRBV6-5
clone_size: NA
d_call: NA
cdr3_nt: TGTGCCAGCGGACAAGGGGGGAACACTGAAGCTTTCTTT
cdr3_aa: CASGQGGNTEAFF